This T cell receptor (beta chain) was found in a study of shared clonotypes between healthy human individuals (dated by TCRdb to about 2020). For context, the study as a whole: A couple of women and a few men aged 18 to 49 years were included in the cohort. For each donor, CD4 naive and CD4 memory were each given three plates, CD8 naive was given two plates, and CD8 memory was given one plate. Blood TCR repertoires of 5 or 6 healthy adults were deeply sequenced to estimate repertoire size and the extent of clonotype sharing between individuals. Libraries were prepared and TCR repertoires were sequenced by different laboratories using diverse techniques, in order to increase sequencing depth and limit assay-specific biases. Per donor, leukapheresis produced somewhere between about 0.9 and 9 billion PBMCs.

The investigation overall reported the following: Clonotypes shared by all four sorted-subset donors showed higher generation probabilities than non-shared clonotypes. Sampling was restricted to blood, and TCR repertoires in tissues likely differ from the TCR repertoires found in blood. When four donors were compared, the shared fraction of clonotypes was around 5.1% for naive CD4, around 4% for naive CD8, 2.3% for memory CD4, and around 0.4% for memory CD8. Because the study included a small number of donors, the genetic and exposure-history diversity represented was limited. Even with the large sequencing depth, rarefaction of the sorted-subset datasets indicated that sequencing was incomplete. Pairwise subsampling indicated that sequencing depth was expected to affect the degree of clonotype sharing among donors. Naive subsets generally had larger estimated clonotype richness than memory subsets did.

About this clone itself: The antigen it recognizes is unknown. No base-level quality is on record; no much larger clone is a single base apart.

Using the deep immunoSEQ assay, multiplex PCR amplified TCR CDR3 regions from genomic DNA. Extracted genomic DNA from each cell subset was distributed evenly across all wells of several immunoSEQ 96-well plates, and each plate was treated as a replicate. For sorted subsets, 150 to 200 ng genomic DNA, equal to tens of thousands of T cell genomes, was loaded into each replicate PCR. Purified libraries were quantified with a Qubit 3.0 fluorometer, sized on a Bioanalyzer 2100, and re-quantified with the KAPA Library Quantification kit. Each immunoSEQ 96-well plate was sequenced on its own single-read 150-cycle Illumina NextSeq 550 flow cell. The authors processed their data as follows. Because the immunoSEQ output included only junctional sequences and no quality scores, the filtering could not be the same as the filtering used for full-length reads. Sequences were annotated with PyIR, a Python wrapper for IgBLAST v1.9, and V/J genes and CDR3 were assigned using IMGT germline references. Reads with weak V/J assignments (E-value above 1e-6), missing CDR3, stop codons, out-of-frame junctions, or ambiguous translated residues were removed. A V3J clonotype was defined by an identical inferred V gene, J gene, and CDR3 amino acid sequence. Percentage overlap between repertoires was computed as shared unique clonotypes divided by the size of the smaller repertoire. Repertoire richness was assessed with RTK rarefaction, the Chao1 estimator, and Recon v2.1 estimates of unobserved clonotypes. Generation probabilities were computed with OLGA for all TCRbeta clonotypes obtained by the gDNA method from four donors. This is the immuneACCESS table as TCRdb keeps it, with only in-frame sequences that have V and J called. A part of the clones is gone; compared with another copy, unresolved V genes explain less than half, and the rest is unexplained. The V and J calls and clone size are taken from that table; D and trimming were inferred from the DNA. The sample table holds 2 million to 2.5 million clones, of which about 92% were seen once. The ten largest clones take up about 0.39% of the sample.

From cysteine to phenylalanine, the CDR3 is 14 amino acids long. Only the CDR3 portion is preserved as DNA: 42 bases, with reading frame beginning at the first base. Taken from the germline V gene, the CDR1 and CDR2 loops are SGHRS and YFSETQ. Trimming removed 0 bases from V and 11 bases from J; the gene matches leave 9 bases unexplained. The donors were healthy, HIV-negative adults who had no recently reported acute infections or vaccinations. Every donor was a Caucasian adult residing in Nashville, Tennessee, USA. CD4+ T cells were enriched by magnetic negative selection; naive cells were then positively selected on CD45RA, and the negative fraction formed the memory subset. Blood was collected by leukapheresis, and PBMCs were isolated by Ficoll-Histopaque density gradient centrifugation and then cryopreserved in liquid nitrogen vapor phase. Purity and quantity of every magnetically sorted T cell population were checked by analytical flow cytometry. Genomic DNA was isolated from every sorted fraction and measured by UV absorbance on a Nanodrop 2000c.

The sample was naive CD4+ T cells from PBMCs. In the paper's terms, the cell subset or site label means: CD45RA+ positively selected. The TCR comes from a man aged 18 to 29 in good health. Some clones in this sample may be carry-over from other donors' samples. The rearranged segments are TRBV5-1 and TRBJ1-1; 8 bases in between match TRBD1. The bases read TGCGCCAGCAGCTTGGCCAAGACAGGGGAACGGGCTTTCTTT. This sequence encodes CASSLAKTGERAFF. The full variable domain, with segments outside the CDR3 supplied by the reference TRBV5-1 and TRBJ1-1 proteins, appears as KAGVTQTPRYLIKTRGQQVTLSCSPISGHRSVSWYQQTPGQGLQFLFEYFSETQRNKGNFPGRFSGRQFSNSRSEMNVSTLELGDSALYLCASSLAKTGERAFFGQGTRLTVV.